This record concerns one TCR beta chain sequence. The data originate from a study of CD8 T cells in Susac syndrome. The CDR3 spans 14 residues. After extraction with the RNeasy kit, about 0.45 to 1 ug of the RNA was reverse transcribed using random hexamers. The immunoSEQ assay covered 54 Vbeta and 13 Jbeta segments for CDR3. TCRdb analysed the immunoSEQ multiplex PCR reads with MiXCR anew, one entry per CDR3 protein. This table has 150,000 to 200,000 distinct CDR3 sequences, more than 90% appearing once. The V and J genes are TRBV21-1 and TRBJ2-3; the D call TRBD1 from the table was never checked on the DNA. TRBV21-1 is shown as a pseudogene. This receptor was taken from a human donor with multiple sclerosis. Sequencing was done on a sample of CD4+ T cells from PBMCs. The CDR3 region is CASSATGGTDTQYF. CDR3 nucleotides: TGTGCCAGCAGCGCAACAGGGGGCACAGATACGCAGTATTTT.